This T cell receptor (beta chain) was recorded in a study of blood T cell repertoires in COVID-19. Trimming stripped 5 bases from V and 0 bases from J, with 14 bases between. This CDR3 contains 16 residues. CDR1 is SGHVS, CDR2 FQNEAQ, per germline. The table came from immunoSEQ multiplex PCR; TCRdb's copy has only in-frame clones and leaves some out. The data contain 250,000 to 400,000 clones, about 92% of them seen just once; the ten biggest clones take up around 2.5%. Sequenced input: PBMCs or T cells enriched from blood (not recorded which). The clonotype originates from a man aged 60-69 years who had recovered from COVID-19. J is TRBJ1-5 and V is TRBV7-8; D is undetermined. The CDR3 nucleotides are TGTGCCAGCAGCGGAGGAGGCCTTAATAGCAATCAGCCCCAGCATTTT. It translates to CASSGGGLNSNQPQHF.